Sequencing of this T cell receptor (beta chain) was carried out in a study of prognosis after radiotherapy for stage I lung cancer. On the study more broadly: Tumor type comprised squamous cell carcinoma in over 5 patients and adenocarcinoma in under 15.

Node negativity on CT and PET/CT was present in all patients, alongside an absence of prior chemotherapy, radiotherapy or other malignancies. Peripheral blood, approximately 6 milliliters per draw, was collected at each of two time points. Trimming left V 0 bases short and J 2 bases short, with 7 bases between. CDR1 SGHRS and CDR2 YFSETQ come from the germline V gene. There are 14 residues in the CDR3. It was by two-round multiplex PCR that TCR beta CDR3 was amplified from genomic DNA. Gene-specific primers for each TRBV and TRBJ gene drove first-round PCR. Universal primers primed the second round of PCR. MiXCR was run by TCRdb on the multiplex PCR reads, yielding one entry per CDR3 protein. This table holds approximately 30,000 distinct CDR3 sequences, approximately 46% found once. In this sample, this clonotype turned up many times.

V is TRBV5-1 and J is TRBJ2-3; a weak D match, TRBD2 (5 bases). This TCR was sampled from a donor over 45 with non-small cell lung cancer. The input for sequencing was PBMCs, taken before or after stereotactic body radiation therapy (not recorded which). The CDR3, as DNA: TGCGCCAGCAGCTTGGGGGGAGCCACAGATACGCAGTATTTT. Translation: CASSLGGATDTQYF.